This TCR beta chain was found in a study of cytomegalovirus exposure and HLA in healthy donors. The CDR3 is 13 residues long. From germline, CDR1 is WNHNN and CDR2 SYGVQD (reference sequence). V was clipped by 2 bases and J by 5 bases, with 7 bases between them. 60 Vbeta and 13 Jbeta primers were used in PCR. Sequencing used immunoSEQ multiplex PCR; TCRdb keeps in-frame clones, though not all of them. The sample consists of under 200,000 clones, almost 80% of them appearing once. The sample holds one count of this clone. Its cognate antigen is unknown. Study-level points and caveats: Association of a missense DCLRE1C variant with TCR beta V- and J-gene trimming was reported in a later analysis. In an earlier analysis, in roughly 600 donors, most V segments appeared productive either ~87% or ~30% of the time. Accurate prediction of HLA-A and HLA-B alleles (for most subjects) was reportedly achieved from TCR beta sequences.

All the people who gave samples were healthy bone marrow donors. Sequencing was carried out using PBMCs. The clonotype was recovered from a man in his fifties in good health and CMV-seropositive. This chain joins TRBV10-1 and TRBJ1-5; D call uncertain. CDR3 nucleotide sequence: TGCGCCAGCAGTGAGACAAAGTATCAGCCCCAGCATTTT. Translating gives CASSETKYQPQHF.